Presented here are 24 T cell receptor beta chains from one specimen sequenced in a study of cytomegalovirus exposure and HLA in healthy donors. 13 Jbeta primers and 60 Vbeta primers were used for the PCR. The data were produced by immunoSEQ multiplex PCR, yet TCRdb's version contains in-frame clones alone and is incomplete. The sample has some 160,000 clones; over 70% are singletons. Sequencing was performed on PBMCs. Every receptor here comes from a woman in her forties in good health and CMV-seropositive.

The chain has TRBV10-1 and TRBJ2-1; a weak D match, TRBD2 (5 bases). Trimming stripped 0 bases from V and 13 bases from J, with 13 bases between. The CDR3 is 13 amino acids. Germline-derived CDR1 and CDR2 are WNHNN and SYGVQD (reference sequence). The CDR3 nucleotides read TGCGCCAGCAGTGAGTCGGGGAGTCCCCGACAGTTCTTC. Protein product: CASSESGSPRQFF.

The chain joins TRBV28 to TRBJ2-7, with TRBD2 matching over 7 bases. The CDR3 consists of 16 residues. Germline-derived CDR1 and CDR2 are MDHEN and SYDVKM. J lost 0 bases, V lost 10 bases, and 15 bases had no gene match. The CDR3 DNA reads TGTGCCACCCATACCCTCTTAGCGGGCCCCTCCTACGAGCAGTACTTC. It codes for CATHTLLAGPSYEQYF.

The V call is TRBV7-6, the J call TRBJ2-1; D not certain. V was trimmed by 4 bases and J by 9 bases, leaving 10 bases between them. The V gene's germline CDR1 is SGHVS and CDR2 FNYEAQ. The CDR3 extends over 12 amino acids. CDR3 DNA sequence: TGTGCCAGCAGCTCAACTATAGGTGAGCAGTTCTTC. It codes for CASSSTIGEQFF.

CDR3 in DNA: TGTGCCAGCAGCCCCACTCCTCCCGTCCTAGCGGGGGGATCCGATGAGCAGTTCTTC. Protein sequence: CASSPTPPVLAGGSDEQFF. V is TRBV7-2 and J is TRBJ2-1, with 11 bases fitting TRBD2. This CDR3 has 19 residues. V was clipped by 5 bases and J by 8 bases; unmatched bases: 20. Germline V CDR1 and CDR2: SGHTA, FQGNSA.

The V call is TRBV6-1, the J call TRBJ1-5; 8 bases match TRBD1. V gave up 2 bases and J gave up 5 bases; unmatched junction bases: 14. This CDR3 contains 18 residues. Germline CDR1 is MNHNS and CDR2 is SASEGT. CDR3 nucleotide sequence: TGTGCCAGCAGTGAAAGCTGGACAGGGAGGGTTAAGGATCAGCCCCAGCATTTT. This encodes CASSESWTGRVKDQPQHF.

The chain has TRBV6-4 and TRBJ1-5; no clear D gene. The ends were cut back, 5 bases at V and 7 bases at J, with 12 bases in the middle. The CDR3 is 13 amino acids. CDR1 is MRHNA and CDR2 is SNTAGT in the germline V gene. CDR3 sequence (DNA): TGTGCCAGCAGTCCCGATGGGAGGCAGCCCCAGCATTTT. Its protein product is CASSPDGRQPQHF.

This clone occurred a few times. The V gene is TRBV4-3, the J gene TRBJ2-1, with 8 bases that match TRBD2. The CDR3 totals 15 residues. The V gene's germline CDR1 is LGHNA and CDR2 YSLEER. With V trimmed by 4 bases and J by 5 bases, 7 bases remained unmatched. The CDR3 DNA sequence: TGCGCCAGCAGCCCCGGGGGTAGCGGGGACAATGAGCAGTTCTTC. Amino acids: CASSPGGSGDNEQFF.

The chain couples TRBV29-1 to TRBJ2-3; possible D gene TRBD2, 5 bases. The V end was cut by 7 bases, the J end by 5 bases, with 10 bases between. The CDR3 contains 11 residues. CDR1 and CDR2 (germline): SQVTM, ANQGSEA. CDR3: CSEERIDTQYF. In DNA, the CDR3 is TGCAGCGAGGAGCGGATAGATACGCAGTATTTT.

The gene calls are TRBV29-1 and TRBJ2-3; 9 nucleotides agree with TRBD2. CDR1 is SQVTM and CDR2 is ANQGSEA in the germline V gene. V was pared by 0 bases and J by 1 base, with 2 bases of the junction left unmatched. The CDR3 runs to 15 residues. The CDR3 bases are TGCAGCGTTGAAGATCGACTAGCGGGCACAGATACGCAGTATTTT. It is translated as CSVEDRLAGTDTQYF.

The rearrangement uses TRBV7-8 and TRBJ2-3; D is possibly TRBD2 (6 bases). The germline V gene has CDR1 SGHVS and CDR2 FQNEAQ. The V end lost 4 bases, the J end lost 2 bases, and 10 bases lay between the germline ends. The CDR3 is 14 amino acids. For the CDR3, the DNA is TGTGCCAGCAGCTCTACGGGGGACACAGATACGCAGTATTTT. This encodes CASSSTGDTDTQYF.

This chain uses TRBV7-9 with TRBJ2-3; 7 bases are shared with TRBD2. Losses at the gene ends were 5 bases for V and 7 bases for J; bases not matched to a gene: 3. Germline values: CDR1 SEHNR, CDR2 FQNEAQ (reference sequence). CDR3 length equals 12 residues. As DNA, the CDR3 is TGTGCCAGCAGCCCGGGGGGTTATACGCAGTATTTT. Translated: CASSPGGYTQYF.

J is TRBJ2-1 and V is TRBV6-5; 7 bases are shared with TRBD2. The CDR3 runs 15 residues. Germline V gene lookup returns CDR1 MNHEY and CDR2 SVGAGI. V shed 7 bases, J shed 12 bases, and the junction held 18 bases outside the gene matches. The CDR3 spells CASNSYLGGGTVQFF. Here the CDR3 DNA reads TGTGCCAGCAATAGCTACCTAGGCGGGGGAACTGTGCAGTTCTTC.

The chain employs TRBV2 and TRBJ2-1, with D possibly TRBD2 on 5 matching bases. Trimming pared 8 bases from V and 8 bases from J, leaving 13 bases between. The CDR3 loop spans 12 amino acids. CDR1 and CDR2 from the germline V gene are SNHLY and FYNNEI. The CDR3 loop reads CASSLAGYEQFF. The CDR3 DNA reads as TGTGCCAGCTCCCTAGCTGGGTATGAGCAGTTCTTC. The full variable domain, with the rest looked up from reference TRBV2 and TRBJ2-1, is EPEVTQTPSHQVTQMGQEVILRCVPISNHLYFYWYRQILGQKVEFLVSFYNNEISEKSEIFDDQFSVERPDGSNFTLKIRSTKLEDSAMYFCASSLAGYEQFFGPGTRLTVL.

The chain uses TRBV2 and TRBJ2-5; TRBD2 agrees at 11 bases. Germline V lookup: CDR1 SNHLY, CDR2 FYNNEI. This CDR3 is built from 14 residues. Trimming removed 1 base from V and 5 bases from J; junction bases left unmatched: 0. CDR3 residues: CASSEGLAGETQYF. DNA for the CDR3: TGTGCCAGCAGTGAAGGACTAGCGGGGGAGACCCAGTACTTC.

V is TRBV4-2 and J is TRBJ2-5; 8 nucleotides align to TRBD1. The germline V gene encodes CDR1 LGHNA and CDR2 YNFKEQ. The CDR3 totals 15 residues. J gave up 5 bases and V 2 bases, and 7 bases lay outside the gene matches. The CDR3 loop is CASSQSGQGGETQYF. The CDR3 nucleotides are TGTGCCAGCAGCCAATCCGGACAGGGTGGGGAGACCCAGTACTTC.

The CDR3 DNA is TGCGCCAGCAGCCAAGGCCCACCGGGACTAGCGGGGGTGAATGAGCAGTTCTTC. Translation gives CASSQGPPGLAGVNEQFF. The chain employs TRBV4-3 and TRBJ2-1, with TRBD2 matching 14 bases. The CDR3 covers 18 residues. Germline V gives CDR1 LGHNA, CDR2 YSLEER. With V trimmed by 1 base and J by 7 bases, 9 bases remained unmatched.

CDR3 in DNA: TGTGCCAGCTCACGCCCGTGGACAGGGGGTTCCGGGGAGCTGTTTTTT. This translates into CASSRPWTGGSGELFF. The chain employs TRBV18 and TRBJ2-2, with 10 bases that match TRBD1. From germline, CDR1 is KGHSH and CDR2 LQKENI. The trim removed 4 bases at V and 6 bases at J, leaving 8 bases unmatched. There are 16 residues in the CDR3.

In this sample, this clone turned up a few times. The V gene is TRBV27, the J gene TRBJ1-2; perhaps TRBD1 as D (6 bases). Germline assignment: CDR1 MNHEY and CDR2 SMNVEV (reference sequence). CDR3 length: 13 residues. The ends were cut back, 1 base at V and 7 bases at J, with 10 bases in the middle. Here the CDR3 DNA reads TGTGCCAGCAGTTTATTGGGGGCGGGTGGCTACACCTTC. This sequence encodes CASSLLGAGGYTF.

This clone was seen a few times. V and J are TRBV9 and TRBJ1-4; tentative D call: TRBD1 (5 bases). There are 14 residues in the CDR3. V was cut by 2 bases and J by 8 bases, with 13 bases left in between. Germline V gene lookup returns CDR1 SGDLS and CDR2 YYNGEE. CDR3 protein: CASSVSSRGEKLFF. The DNA of the CDR3 is TGTGCCAGCAGCGTCTCCTCGCGGGGCGAAAAACTGTTTTTT.

This chain uses TRBV7-6 with TRBJ1-1; the D gene is possibly TRBD1 (5 bases). CDR3 length: 14 residues. Germline-derived CDR1 and CDR2 are SGHVS and FNYEAQ. Trimming stripped 3 bases from V and 1 base from J, with 9 bases between. For the CDR3, the DNA is TGTGCCAGCAGCTTCGACAGAGCGAACACTGAAGCTTTCTTT. Amino acid sequence: CASSFDRANTEAFF.

V is TRBV29-1 and J is TRBJ1-2; 11 bases align to TRBD1. The CDR3 spans 13 residues. V lost 6 bases to trimming and J lost 5 bases; unmatched junction nucleotides: 5. Germline values: CDR1 SQVTM, CDR2 ANQGSEA. CDR3 in amino acids: CSVLRDRGYGYTF. Here the CDR3 DNA reads TGCAGCGTGCTCCGGGACAGGGGGTATGGCTACACCTTC.

V gene TRBV28 combines with J gene TRBJ1-1, with TRBD1 as a possible D gene (6 bases). V was clipped by 8 bases and J by 0 bases, with 13 bases between them. The length of the CDR3 is 14 residues. Germline V gene data show CDR1 as MDHEN and CDR2 as SYDVKM. The CDR3 here is CASLTGRMNTEAFF. CDR3 DNA: TGTGCCAGCCTTACAGGGCGCATGAACACTGAAGCTTTCTTT.

This chain joins TRBV2 and TRBJ2-2, with 9 bases matching TRBD2. The junction had 10 bases not matched to a gene; V was cut back by 10 bases and J by 7 bases. Per the germline V gene, CDR1 is SNHLY and CDR2 is FYNNEI. This CDR3 comprises 14 residues. The CDR3 loop reads CAIEGGGAGGELFF. The CDR3 DNA reads TGTGCCATCGAGGGCGGGGGGGCCGGCGGGGAGCTGTTTTTT.

The chain recombines TRBV7-9 with TRBJ2-1; 11 nucleotides align to TRBD1. CDR3 length equals 15 residues. Trimming at V came to 2 bases and at J to 6 bases, leaving 3 bases not matched to a gene. Germline CDR1 SEHNR, CDR2 FQNEAQ (reference sequence). The CDR3 nucleotides are TGTGCCAGCAGCTTACTTGGGACAGGGGGCAATGAGCAGTTCTTC. It translates to CASSLLGTGGNEQFF.